The 4 T cell receptor beta chains below come from one sample, sequenced in a study of T-cell reconstitution after alpha-beta-depleted transplantation in children. Preparation of the TCRbeta library involved a method that used unique molecular identifiers. Each CDR3 protein is one row after TCRdb ran MiXCR on the PCR reads. The sample consists of approximately 490,000 distinct CDR3 sequences, under 15% of them appearing once. The sequences come from PBMCs from the stem cell graft donor, collected from the stem cell graft. The receptors originated from a human donor who donated a stem cell graft to a child with combined immunodeficiency.

The chain uses TRBV30 and TRBJ2-3; maybe TRBD1 (6 bases). Per germline, CDR1 GTSNPN and CDR2 SVGIG (reference sequence). This CDR3 is 14 amino acids long. V gave up 4 bases and J gave up 2 bases, with 13 bases separating them. CDR3 protein: CAWTGQRNTDTQYF. The CDR3 DNA follows: TGTGCCTGGACCGGACAGCGAAACACAGATACGCAGTATTTT.

This clonotype was seen more than once but under ten times. The V call is TRBV3-1, the J call TRBJ1-3, with D hard to call. This CDR3 is 14 amino acids long. V was clipped by 4 bases and J by 0 bases, with 7 bases between them. Germline-derived CDR1 and CDR2 are LGHDT and YNNKEL (reference sequence). CDR3 loop: CASSPEISGNTIYF. As DNA, the CDR3 is TGTGCCAGCAGCCCAGAGATCTCTGGAAACACCATATATTTT.

This clonotype was recorded a few times. This chain connects TRBV7-9 to TRBJ2-5, with a weak D call TRBD2 (5 bases). There are 16 residues in the CDR3. CDR1 and CDR2 (germline): SEHNR, FQNEAQ (reference sequence). Deletions cut 5 bases from V and 2 bases from J, with 18 bases between. The CDR3 nucleotides are TGTGCCAGCAGCCCCCTATTGGCGGGCAGACAAGAGACCCAGTACTTC. It yields the protein CASSPLLAGRQETQYF.

CDR3 loop: CASSYSSMLAGPETQYF. DNA for the CDR3: TGTGCCAGCAGTTACTCGTCTATGTTAGCGGGGCCGGAGACCCAGTACTTC. The chain uses TRBV6-2 or TRBV6-3 and TRBJ2-5; 8 bases are a match to TRBD2. The junction had 11 bases not matched to a gene; V was cut back by 0 bases and J by 5 bases. This CDR3 is 17 amino acids long. Germline assignment: CDR1 MNHEY and CDR2 SVGEGT.